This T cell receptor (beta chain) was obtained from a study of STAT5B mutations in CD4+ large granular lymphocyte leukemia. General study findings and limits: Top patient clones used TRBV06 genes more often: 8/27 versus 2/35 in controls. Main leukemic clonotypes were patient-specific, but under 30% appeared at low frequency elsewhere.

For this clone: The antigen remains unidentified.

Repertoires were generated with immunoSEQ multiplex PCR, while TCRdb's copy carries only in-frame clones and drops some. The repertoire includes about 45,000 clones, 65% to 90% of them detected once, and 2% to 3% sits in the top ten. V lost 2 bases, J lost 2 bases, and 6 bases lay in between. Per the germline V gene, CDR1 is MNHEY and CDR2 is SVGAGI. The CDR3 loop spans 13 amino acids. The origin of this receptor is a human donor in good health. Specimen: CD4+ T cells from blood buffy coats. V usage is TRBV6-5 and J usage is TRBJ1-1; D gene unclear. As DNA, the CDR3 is TGTGCCAGCAGTTACCGGATAAACACTGAAGCTTTCTTT. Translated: CASSYRINTEAFF.